This TCR beta chain emerged from a study of T cells after yellow fever vaccination. UMIs and a universal primer site were added when TCR cDNA was made by 5'RACE template switching. TCRdb re-derived calls from the 5' RACE reads in MiXCR, one entry per CDR3 protein. The sample shows around 60,000 distinct CDR3 sequences, approximately 5.5% of them seen only once. In this sample, this clonotype turned up many times. The CDR3 contains 14 residues. CDR1 and CDR2 from the germline V gene are MDHEN and SYDVKM. J lost 7 bases, V lost 3 bases, and 5 bases had no gene match. The chain joins TRBV28 to TRBJ2-2, with TRBD1 matching 7 bases. The origin of this receptor is a man aged 18 to 30 who received the YFV17D yellow fever vaccine. The source was PBMCs, either bulk or a sorted T-cell subset (CD4+, CD8+, memory, or dextramer-sorted; not recorded which), collected on the day of the yellow fever booster vaccination. CDR3 coding DNA: TGTGCCAGCAGTTTCGGCAGGGGGAACGGGGAGCTGTTTTTT. Translated: CASSFGRGNGELFF.